This T cell receptor beta chain was sequenced during a study of technical replicates of blood from a few donors. From germline, CDR1 is SGHRS and CDR2 YFSETQ. The CDR3 totals 14 residues. With 0 bases removed from V and 4 bases from J, the gap between germline ends came to 8 bases. The method was immunoSEQ multiplex PCR; TCRdb's version includes in-frame clones alone and lacks a portion of them. The top ten hold 0.35% to 0.45% of the sample, which has tens of thousands of clones, approximately 94% seen once. The source of this sequence is a human donor in good health. The chain uses TRBV5-1 and TRBJ1-5; possible D gene TRBD1, 6 bases. The sequencing input was T cells isolated from PBMCs. The CDR3 reads CASSLEGGNQPQHF. The CDR3 nucleotides are TGCGCCAGCAGCTTGGAAGGGGGAAATCAGCCCCAGCATTTT.